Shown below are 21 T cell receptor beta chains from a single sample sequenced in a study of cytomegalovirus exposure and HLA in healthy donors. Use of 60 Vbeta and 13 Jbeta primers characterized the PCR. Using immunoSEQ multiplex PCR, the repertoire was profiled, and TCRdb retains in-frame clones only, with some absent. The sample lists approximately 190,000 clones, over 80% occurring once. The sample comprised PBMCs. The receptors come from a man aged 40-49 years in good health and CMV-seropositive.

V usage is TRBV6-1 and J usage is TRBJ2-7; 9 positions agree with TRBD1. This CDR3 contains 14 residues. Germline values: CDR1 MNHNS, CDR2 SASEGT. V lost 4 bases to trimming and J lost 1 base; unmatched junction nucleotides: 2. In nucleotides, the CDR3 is TGTGCCAGCAGTGGGACAGGGGCGTCCTACGAGCAGTACTTC. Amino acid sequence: CASSGTGASYEQYF.

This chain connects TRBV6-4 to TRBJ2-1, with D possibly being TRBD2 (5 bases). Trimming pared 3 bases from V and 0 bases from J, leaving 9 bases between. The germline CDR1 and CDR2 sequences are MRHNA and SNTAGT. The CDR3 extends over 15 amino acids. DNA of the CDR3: TGTGCCAGCAGTGAGGTAGGGAGCTCCTACAATGAGCAGTTCTTC. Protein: CASSEVGSSYNEQFF.

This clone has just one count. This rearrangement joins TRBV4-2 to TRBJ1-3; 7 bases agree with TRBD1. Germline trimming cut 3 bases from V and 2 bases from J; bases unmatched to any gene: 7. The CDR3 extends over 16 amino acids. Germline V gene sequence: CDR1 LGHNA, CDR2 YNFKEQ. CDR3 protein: CASSQGTGEAGNTIYF. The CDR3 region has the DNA TGTGCCAGCAGCCAGGGCACAGGGGAGGCTGGAAACACCATATATTTT.

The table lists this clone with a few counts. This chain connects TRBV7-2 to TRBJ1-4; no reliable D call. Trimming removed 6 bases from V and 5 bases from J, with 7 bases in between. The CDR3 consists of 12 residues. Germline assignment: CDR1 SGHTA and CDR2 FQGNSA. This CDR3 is CASRAMNEKLFF. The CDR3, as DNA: TGTGCCAGCAGGGCCATGAATGAAAAACTGTTTTTT.

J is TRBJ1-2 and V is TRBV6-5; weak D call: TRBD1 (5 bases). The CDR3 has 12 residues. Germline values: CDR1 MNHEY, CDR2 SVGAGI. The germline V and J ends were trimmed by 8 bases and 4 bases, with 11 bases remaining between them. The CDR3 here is CASAGPGYGYTF. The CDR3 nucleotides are TGTGCCAGCGCGGGACCGGGCTATGGCTACACCTTC.

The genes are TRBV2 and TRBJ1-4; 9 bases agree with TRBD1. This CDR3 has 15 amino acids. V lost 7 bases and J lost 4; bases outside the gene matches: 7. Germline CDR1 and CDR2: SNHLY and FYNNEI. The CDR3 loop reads CASTEGQGSNEKLFF. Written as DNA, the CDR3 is TGTGCCAGCACTGAGGGACAGGGAAGTAATGAAAAACTGTTTTTT.

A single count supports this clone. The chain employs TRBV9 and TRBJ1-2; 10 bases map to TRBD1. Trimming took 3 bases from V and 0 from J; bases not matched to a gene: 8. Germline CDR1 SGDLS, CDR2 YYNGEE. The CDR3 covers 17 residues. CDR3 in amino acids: CASSGGDRGYSNYGYTF. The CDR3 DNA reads TGTGCCAGCAGCGGGGGGGACAGGGGCTATTCTAACTATGGCTACACCTTC.

The CDR3 DNA follows: TGCGCCAGCAGCATCACCCGGGACAGGGGGCGAGATACGCAGTATTTT. This encodes CASSITRDRGRDTQYF. This chain uses TRBV5-1 with TRBJ2-3; 12 positions match TRBD1. The CDR3 covers 16 residues. Germline V gives CDR1 SGHRS, CDR2 YFSETQ. The junction had 8 bases not matched to a gene; V was cut back by 4 bases and J by 5 bases.

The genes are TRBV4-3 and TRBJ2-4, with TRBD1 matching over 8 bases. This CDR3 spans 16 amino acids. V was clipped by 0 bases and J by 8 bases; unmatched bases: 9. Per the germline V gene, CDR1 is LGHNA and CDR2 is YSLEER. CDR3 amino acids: CASSQDRQGARDIQYF. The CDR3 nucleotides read TGCGCCAGCAGCCAAGATCGCCAGGGGGCGCGGGACATTCAGTACTTC.

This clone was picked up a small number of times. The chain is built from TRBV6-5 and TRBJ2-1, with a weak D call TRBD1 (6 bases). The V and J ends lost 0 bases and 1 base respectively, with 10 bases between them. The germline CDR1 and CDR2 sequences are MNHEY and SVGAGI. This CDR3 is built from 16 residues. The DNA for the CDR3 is TGTGCCAGCAGTTACTCGACAGGACAGTCCTACAATGAGCAGTTCTTC. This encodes CASSYSTGQSYNEQFF.

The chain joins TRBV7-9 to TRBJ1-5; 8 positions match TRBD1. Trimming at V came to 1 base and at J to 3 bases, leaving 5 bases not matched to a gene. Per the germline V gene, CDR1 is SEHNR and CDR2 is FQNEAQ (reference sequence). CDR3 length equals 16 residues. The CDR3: CASSLETGVYNQPQHF. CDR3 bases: TGTGCCAGCAGCTTAGAGACAGGGGTTTACAATCAGCCCCAGCATTTT.

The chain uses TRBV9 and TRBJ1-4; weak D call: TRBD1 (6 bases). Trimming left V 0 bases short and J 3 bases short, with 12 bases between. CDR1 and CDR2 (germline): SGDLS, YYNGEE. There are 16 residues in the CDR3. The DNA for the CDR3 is TGTGCCAGCAGCGTAGCTATGGGGGCGGCTAATGAAAAACTGTTTTTT. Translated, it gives CASSVAMGAANEKLFF.

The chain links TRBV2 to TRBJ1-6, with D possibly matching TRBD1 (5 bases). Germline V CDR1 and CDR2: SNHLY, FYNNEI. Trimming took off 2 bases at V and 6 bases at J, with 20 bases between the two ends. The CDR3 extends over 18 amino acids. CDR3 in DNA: TGTGCCAGCAGTGAAATGGGGATTAGGGGAATCAGTAATTCACCCCTCCACTTT. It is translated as CASSEMGIRGISNSPLHF.

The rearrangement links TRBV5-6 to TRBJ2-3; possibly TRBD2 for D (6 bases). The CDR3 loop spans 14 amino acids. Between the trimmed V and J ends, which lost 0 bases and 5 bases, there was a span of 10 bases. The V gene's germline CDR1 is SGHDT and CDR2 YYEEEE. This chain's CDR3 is CASSLAWRGDTQYF. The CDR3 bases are TGTGCCAGCAGCTTGGCCTGGCGGGGAGATACGCAGTATTTT.

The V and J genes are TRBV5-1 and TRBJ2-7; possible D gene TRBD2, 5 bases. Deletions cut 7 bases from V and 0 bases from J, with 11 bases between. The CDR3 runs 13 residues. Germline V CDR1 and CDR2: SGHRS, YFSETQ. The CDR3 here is CASSHRDSYEQYF. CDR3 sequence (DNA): TGCGCCAGCTCACACCGGGACTCCTACGAGCAGTACTTC.

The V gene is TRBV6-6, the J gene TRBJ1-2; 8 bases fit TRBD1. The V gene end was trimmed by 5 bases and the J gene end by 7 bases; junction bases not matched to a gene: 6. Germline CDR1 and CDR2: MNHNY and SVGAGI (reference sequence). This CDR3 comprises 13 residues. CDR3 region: CASSPDRVFGYTF. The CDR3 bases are TGTGCCAGCAGTCCGGACAGGGTTTTTGGCTACACCTTC.

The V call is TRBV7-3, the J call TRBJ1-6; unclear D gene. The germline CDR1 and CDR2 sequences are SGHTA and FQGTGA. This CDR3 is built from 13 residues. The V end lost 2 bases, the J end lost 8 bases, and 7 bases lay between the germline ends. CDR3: CASSLVRDSPLHF. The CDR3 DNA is TGTGCCAGCAGCTTAGTCCGGGATTCACCCCTCCACTTT.

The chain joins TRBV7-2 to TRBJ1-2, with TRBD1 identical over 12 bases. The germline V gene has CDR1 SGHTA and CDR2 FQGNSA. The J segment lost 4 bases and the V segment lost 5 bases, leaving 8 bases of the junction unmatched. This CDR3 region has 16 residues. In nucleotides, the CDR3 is TGTGCCAGCAGCAAATCCGGGACAGGGGGCATCTATGGCTACACCTTC. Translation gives CASSKSGTGGIYGYTF. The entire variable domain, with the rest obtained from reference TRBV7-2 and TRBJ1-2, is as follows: GAGVSQSPSNKVTEKGKDVELRCDPISGHTALYWYRQSLGQGLEFLIYFQGNSAPDKSGLPSDRFSAERTGGSVSTLTIQRTQQEDSAVYLCASSKSGTGGIYGYTFGSGTRLTVV.

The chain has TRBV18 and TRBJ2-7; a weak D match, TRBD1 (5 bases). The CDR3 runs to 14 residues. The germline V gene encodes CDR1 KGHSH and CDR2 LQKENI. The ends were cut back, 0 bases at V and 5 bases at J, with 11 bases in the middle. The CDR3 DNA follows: TGTGCCAGCTCACCACCCGCAGGGTCTCACGAGCAGTACTTC. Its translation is CASSPPAGSHEQYF.

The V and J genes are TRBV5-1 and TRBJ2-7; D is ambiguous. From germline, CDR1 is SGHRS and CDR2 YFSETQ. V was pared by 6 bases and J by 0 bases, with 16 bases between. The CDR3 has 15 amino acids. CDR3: CASTREPRSSYEQYF. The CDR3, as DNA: TGCGCCAGCACCCGAGAGCCACGTAGCTCCTACGAGCAGTACTTC.

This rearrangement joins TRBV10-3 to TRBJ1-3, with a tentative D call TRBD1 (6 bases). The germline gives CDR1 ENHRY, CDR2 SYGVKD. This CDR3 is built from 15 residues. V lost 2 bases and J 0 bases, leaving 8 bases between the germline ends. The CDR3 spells CAISEGGLSGNTIYF. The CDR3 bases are TGTGCCATCAGTGAGGGGGGCCTCTCTGGAAACACCATATATTTT.